This T cell receptor beta chain was recorded in a study of Ad26.COV2.S vaccination and SARS-CoV-2 variants. Study conclusions and caveats: Participants given vaccine showed non-spike TCR breadth similar to that of placebo recipients. Researchers cautioned that TCR breadth and depth analyses may have underestimated total T cell responses.

On this clone itself: Its specificity is unknown.

This CDR3 has 12 amino acids. The germline V gene encodes CDR1 SGHDT and CDR2 YYEEEE. V was clipped by 4 bases and J by 13 bases; unmatched bases: 7. TCRdb's table, derived via immunoSEQ multiplex PCR, lists solely in-frame clones and lacks some. Of 45,000 or so clones in the sample, about 83% were seen once. The chain joins TRBV5-6 to TRBJ2-1, with 8 nucleotides matching TRBD1. The sequence derives from a human donor who had recovered from COVID-19. The sample in question was peripheral blood, obtained after recovery from COVID-19. This CDR3 reads CASSRSGGTQFF. DNA of the CDR3: TGTGCCAGCAGCCGCTCAGGGGGCACACAGTTCTTC. The complete variable domain, with remaining parts taken from reference TRBV5-6 and TRBJ2-1, reads DAGVTQSPTHLIKTRGQQVTLRCSPKSGHDTVSWYQQALGQGPQFIFQYYEEEERQRGNFPDRFSGHQFPNYSSELNVNALLLGDSALYLCASSRSGGTQFFGPGTRLTVL.